These T cell receptor beta chains were read from a single sample in a study of OX40 agonist ivuxolimab in advanced cancers. The data were produced by immunoSEQ multiplex PCR, yet TCRdb's version contains in-frame clones alone and is incomplete. The sample lists around 40,000 clones; around 85% were seen once. The source material was CD4+ or CD8+ T cells sorted from blood, sampled in a trial of the OX40 agonist ivuxolimab. These receptor sequences come from an adult with an advanced solid tumor such as melanoma, head and neck, liver or kidney cancer. CDR3s include the opening cysteine and the closing phenylalanine or tryptophan. The order of the fields is D gene, clone size, J gene, V gene, CDR3 DNA, CDR3 protein. A D gene is named only where the DNA matches it firmly. Only part of the rows carry a size: once, few, many, or a class if the clone is expanded.

>-|-|TRBJ1-2|TRBV25-1
TGTGCCAGCAGTGACTCAGGGGACTATGGCTACACCTTC
CASSDSGDYGYTF
>-|once|TRBJ2-7|TRBV28
TGTGCCAGTGGGAGCCCATCTACGCGGGAGCAGTACTTC
CASGSPSTREQYF
>-|-|TRBJ2-7|TRBV28
TGTGCCAGCACCCCTCAGGGCGGGCCGCTCCCCTACGAGCAGTACTTC
CASTPQGGPLPYEQYF
>TRBD1|-|TRBJ1-5|TRBV7-8
TGTGCCAGCAGCTTAGGGACAGGGAAGGGACAGCCCCAGCATTTT
CASSLGTGKGQPQHF
>TRBD1|-|TRBJ1-1|TRBV6-1
TGTGCCAGCAGTGAAGGGGCAGGGGGCAGGAGATCTGAAGCTTTCTTT
CASSEGAGGRRSEAFF
>-|-|TRBJ1-1|TRBV6-1
TGTGCCAGCAGCTATTTCGTCAGGGCGGGTGAAGCTTTCTTT
CASSYFVRAGEAFF
>-|-|TRBJ1-5|TRBV30
TGTGCCTGGAAGATGGGCAATCAGCCCCAGCATTTT
CAWKMGNQPQHF
>TRBD1|-|TRBJ1-2|TRBV5-4
TGTGCCAGCAGCGGGACAGGGGGCGCGAGGGGCTACACCTTC
CASSGTGGARGYTF
>-|-|TRBJ1-4|TRBV25-1
TGTGCCAGCAGTCTAAAGGGGGGTTATGGGGAAAAACTGTTTTTT
CASSLKGGYGEKLFF
>TRBD2|few|TRBJ2-3|TRBV6-1
TGTGCCAGCAGTGAGGGCGGGGGGGCCTCCCTAGATACGCAGTATTTT
CASSEGGGASLDTQYF
>-|-|TRBJ1-5|TRBV2
TGTGCCAGCAGTGAAAGGTCACCCGCTCAGCCCCAGCATTTT
CASSERSPAQPQHF
>-|-|TRBJ2-1|TRBV7-2
TGTGCCAGCAGCTTAGAACTCTCCTACAATGAGCAGTTCTTC
CASSLELSYNEQFF
>-|-|TRBJ2-7|TRBV7-2
TGTGCCAGCAGCTTAAGCGCATCCTACGAGCAGTACTTC
CASSLSASYEQYF
>-|-|TRBJ2-5|TRBV4-1
TGCGCCAGCAGCCAAGGACCATTGGACAAGACCCAGTACTTC
CASSQGPLDKTQYF
>-|-|TRBJ2-3|TRBV7-2
TGTGCCAGCAGCCCGGTTGTGAATACGCAGTATTTT
CASSPVVNTQYF
>TRBD2|-|TRBJ2-3|TRBV7-2
TGTGCCAGCAGCCCTCCTTGGGCGGGAGCGAGCACAGATACGCAGTATTTT
CASSPPWAGASTDTQYF
>-|-|TRBJ1-1|TRBV4-1
TGCGCCAGCAGCCAAGACGGGAGGTTGAACACTGAAGCTTTCTTT
CASSQDGRLNTEAFF
>-|-|TRBJ1-2|TRBV4-2
TGTGCCAGCACTTCAACGCAGGGGCCTATCTATGGCTACACCTTC
CASTSTQGPIYGYTF
>-|-|TRBJ1-3|TRBV7-2
TGTGCCAGCAGCTTACCGATGATTGGAAACACCATATATTTT
CASSLPMIGNTIYF
>-|-|TRBJ2-7|TRBV6-1
TGTGCCAGCAGCCCTCTCGAACTTCCTCCGCAGTACTTC
CASSPLELPPQYF
>TRBD2|-|TRBJ2-7|TRBV5-1
TGCGCCCGCAGCTCGGGAGGGGGGACTAGCGGGAGACTGAGGGAGCAGTACTTC
CARSSGGGTSGRLREQYF
>-|-|TRBJ1-6|TRBV7-3
TGTGCCAGCAGCTTAACGGCCCTAAGGGGTTCACCCCTCCACTTT
CASSLTALRGSPLHF
>TRBD2|-|TRBJ2-3|TRBV10-3
TGTGCCATCAACCCGGGACTAGCCCTCATGAGAGGCACAGATACGCAGTATTTT
CAINPGLALMRGTDTQYF
>TRBD2|-|TRBJ2-1|TRBV6-1
TGTGCCACTAAATCTAGCGGGGGGGACAATGAGCAGTTCTTC
CATKSSGGDNEQFF
>-|-|TRBJ2-7|TRBV19
TGTGCCAGTAGCGATACAGGGCCCCTCTACGAGCAGTACTTC
CASSDTGPLYEQYF
>-|-|TRBJ1-2|TRBV9
TGTGCCAGCAGCGTCGGATCGGGTCACGGCTACACCTTC
CASSVGSGHGYTF
>-|-|TRBJ1-4|TRBV30
TGTGCCTGGAGTGGAACCGTGGAAAAACTGTTTTTT
CAWSGTVEKLFF
>-|once|TRBJ1-3|TRBV9
TGTGCCAGCAGCGTCGACAGTAACTCTGGAAACACCATATATTTT
CASSVDSNSGNTIYF
>TRBD1|-|TRBJ2-5|TRBV4-1
TGCGCCAGCAGCCAAGTTACAGGGGGCGAAGGGACCCAGTACTTC
CASSQVTGGEGTQYF
>-|once|TRBJ2-1|TRBV29-1
TGCAGCGTTGAAGGTGCACTGGATGAGCAGTTCTTC
CSVEGALDEQFF
>-|-|TRBJ1-1|TRBV5-4
TGTGCCAGCAGCTTTGGCTTGATGAACACTGAAGCTTTCTTT
CASSFGLMNTEAFF
>TRBD1|-|TRBJ1-3|TRBV18
TGTGCCAGCTCACAGTGGACAGGTGGAAACTCTGGAAACACCATATATTTT
CASSQWTGGNSGNTIYF
>TRBD2|-|TRBJ2-3|TRBV6-5
TGTGCCAGCAAGAAGGGACTAGCGGACACAGATACGCAGTATTTT
CASKKGLADTDTQYF
>-|once|TRBJ2-3|TRBV4-3
TGCGCCAGCAGCCAACTTGACACAGATACGCAGTATTTT
CASSQLDTDTQYF
>-|once|TRBJ2-5|TRBV10-3
TGTGCCATCGGCCGTGGAGAGACCCAGTACTTC
CAIGRGETQYF
>-|-|TRBJ2-7|TRBV29-1
TGCAGCGTTGAATCAGGGGTCTCCTACGAGCAGTACTTC
CSVESGVSYEQYF
>-|-|TRBJ1-2|TRBV2
TGTGCCAGCAGTGAAGGGGCAGCTTATGGCTACACCTTC
CASSEGAAYGYTF
>-|-|TRBJ2-5|TRBV18
TGTGCCAGCTCACCACCTAACGAAGAGACCCAGTACTTC
CASSPPNEETQYF
>-|-|TRBJ2-1|TRBV19
TGTGCCAGTAGTACCACTAGCAGCAATGAGCAGTTCTTC
CASSTTSSNEQFF
>-|-|TRBJ1-1|TRBV2
TGTGCCAGCAGGACTTCGGACTTTCTGAACACTGAAGCTTTCTTT
CASRTSDFLNTEAFF
>-|-|TRBJ1-5|TRBV19
TGTGCCAGTAGTTCGACGGGAATGTATAGCAATCAGCCCCAGCATTTT
CASSSTGMYSNQPQHF
>-|-|TRBJ2-2|TRBV11-2
TGTGCCAGCACCCCAGAGGGGGGCCTTAACACCGGGGAGCTGTTTTTT
CASTPEGGLNTGELFF
>-|-|TRBJ2-3|TRBV4-1
TGCGCCAGCAGCCAAGTGGGGGGGGCCCCAGATACGCAGTATTTT
CASSQVGGAPDTQYF
>-|-|TRBJ2-7|TRBV5-5
TGTGCCAGCAGCTTTATTGGAGGGCAAGGCGTCTACGAGCAGTACTTC
CASSFIGGQGVYEQYF
>-|-|TRBJ2-7|TRBV2
TGTGCCAGCAGTGGTACAGGGTACGAGCAGTACTTC
CASSGTGYEQYF
>-|-|TRBJ2-3|TRBV19
TGTGCCAGTAAAGAAGGACGCCTTGGCACAGATACGCAGTATTTT
CASKEGRLGTDTQYF
>-|few|TRBJ1-2|TRBV11-2
TGTGCCAGCAGCTCTCTACGGCGCTTAGGCTATGGCTACACCTTC
CASSSLRRLGYGYTF
>TRBD2|once|TRBJ2-7|TRBV6-4
TGTGCCAGCAGTGTGTGGGGCGGGGGGTTCCTCTACGAGCAGTACTTC
CASSVWGGGFLYEQYF
>-|-|TRBJ1-1|TRBV7-2
TGTGCCAGCAGCTTACAACAGGGCGATCCGAAAACTGAAGCTTTCTTT
CASSLQQGDPKTEAFF
>-|-|TRBJ2-5|TRBV6-5
TGTGCCAGCAACCGTGGAGAGACCCAGTACTTC
CASNRGETQYF
>-|-|TRBJ2-1|TRBV27
TGTGCCAGCAGTTTATCAGGGGGGAACTACAATGAGCAGTTCTTC
CASSLSGGNYNEQFF
>-|-|TRBJ2-7|TRBV19
TGTGCCAGTAGGCCGGACCGGGACTTGGGGGAGCAGTACTTC
CASRPDRDLGEQYF